A selection of T cell receptor beta chains follows, all from one sample in a study of blood T cell repertoires in COVID-19. Clones were sequenced by immunoSEQ multiplex PCR, and TCRdb holds only the in-frame ones, with some missing. The data hold under 450,000 clones, with approximately 90% observed a single time. The material sequenced was PBMCs or T cells enriched from blood (not recorded which). Every receptor here comes from a middle-aged woman who had been exposed to COVID-19. Each CDR3 is given with its conserved first and last residue. A row's size may be missing; if present it is once, few, many or a size class.

v_call clone_size cdr3_aa
TRBV7-2 . CASSLSAGTNQPQHF
TRBV18 . CASSPRDSIGGNEQFF
TRBV7-3 . CASSSGGQGANEQFF
TRBV12-3/TRBV12-4 once CASSTSGGNEQFF
TRBV27 . CASSFDRLNTEAFF
TRBV7-9 . CASRTGAGNTIYF
TRBV2 . CASSEGGGASYNEQFF
TRBV24-1 . CATSDYKDTGFNVLTF
TRBV13 . CASSSDRVGNTIYF
TRBV7-6 . CASSPGTPNYGYTF
TRBV3-1/TRBV3-2 . CASSPRDRGAQPQHF
TRBV4-3 . CASSQVPPVAGGPYTQYF
TRBV29-1 . CSVAGTLNQPQHF
TRBV19 . CASSMPATGVYEQYF
TRBV7-8 . CASSLGAQGANYGYTF
TRBV7-2 . CASSSAPGQPNYGYTF
TRBV28 . CASSSSNYGYTF
TRBV5-4 . CASSPTLSDTQYF
TRBV4-3 once CASSQEAGTYEQYF
TRBV18 . CASSPRRLNSYNSPLHF
TRBV25-1 . CASSEGALGGYTF
TRBV3-1/TRBV3-2 once CASSQAHPTLRGYTF
TRBV5-1 . CASSLDTGFSYEQYF
TRBV6-5 once CASRTGQWGGYTF
TRBV9 . CASSVEPSGHNEQFF
TRBV4-1 once CASSQVQQGALYSNQPQHF
TRBV30 once CAWRKSAGIADTEAFF
TRBV7-9 once CASSLTGDIGGAFF
TRBV2 . CASLAGSSYEQYF
TRBV7-9 . CASSLVMGGDEKLFF
TRBV19 few CASHPQGNYNSPLHF
TRBV28 . CASSLDRGRRTNEKLFF
TRBV18 . CASSPNPGPPLHF
TRBV15 few CATSRPTGRALDSPLHF
TRBV5-5 . CASSLGDRVDGYTF
TRBV30 . CAWRRGQELNTEAFF
TRBV5-1 . CASSLGTSGYNEQFF
TRBV28 . CASSFGGSLMNTEAFF
TRBV30 . CAWAVVAKTQYF
TRBV3-1/TRBV3-2 . CASSQGRSSTDTQYF
TRBV19 . CASGRRERVLEQFF
TRBV6-2/TRBV6-3 once CASSYSSRLSEAFF
TRBV27 . CASSFLATNYGYTF
TRBV18 . CASSGDRDYGYTF
TRBV24-1 . CATSDSTRSANEKLFF
TRBV7-3 . CASSLTPGDYEQYF
TRBV15 . CATAQGVLGPGYNQPQHF
TRBV7-2 . CASSLGLLTHEQYF
TRBV2 . CASSDDRGGEAFF